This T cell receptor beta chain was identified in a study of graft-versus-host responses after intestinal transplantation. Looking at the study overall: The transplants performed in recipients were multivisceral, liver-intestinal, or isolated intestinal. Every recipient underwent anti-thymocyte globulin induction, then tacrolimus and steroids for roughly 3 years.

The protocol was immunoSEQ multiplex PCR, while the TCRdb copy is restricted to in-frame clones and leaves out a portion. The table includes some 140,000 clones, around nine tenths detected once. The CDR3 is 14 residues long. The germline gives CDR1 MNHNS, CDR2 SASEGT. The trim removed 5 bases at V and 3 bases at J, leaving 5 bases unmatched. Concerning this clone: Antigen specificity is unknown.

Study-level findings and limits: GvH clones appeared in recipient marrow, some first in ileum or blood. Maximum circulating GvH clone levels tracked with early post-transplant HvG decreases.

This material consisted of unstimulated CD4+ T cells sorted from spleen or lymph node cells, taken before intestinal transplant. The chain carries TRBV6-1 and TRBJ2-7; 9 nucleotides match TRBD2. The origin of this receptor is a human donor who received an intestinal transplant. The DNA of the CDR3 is TGTGCCAGCAGTCCATTAGCGGGAGTCTACGAGCAGTACTTC. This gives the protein CASSPLAGVYEQYF.